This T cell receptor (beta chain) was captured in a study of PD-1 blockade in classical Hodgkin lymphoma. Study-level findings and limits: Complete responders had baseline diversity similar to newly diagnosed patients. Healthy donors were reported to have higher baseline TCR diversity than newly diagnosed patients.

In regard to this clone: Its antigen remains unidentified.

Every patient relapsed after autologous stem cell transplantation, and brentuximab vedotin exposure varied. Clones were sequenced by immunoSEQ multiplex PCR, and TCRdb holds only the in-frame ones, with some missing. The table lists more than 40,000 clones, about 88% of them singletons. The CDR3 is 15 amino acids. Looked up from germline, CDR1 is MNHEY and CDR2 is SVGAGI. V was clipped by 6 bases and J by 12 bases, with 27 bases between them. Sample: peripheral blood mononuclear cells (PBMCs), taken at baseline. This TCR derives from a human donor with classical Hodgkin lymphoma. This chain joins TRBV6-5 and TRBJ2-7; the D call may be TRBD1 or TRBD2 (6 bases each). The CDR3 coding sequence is TGTGCCAGCAGGCCATCGGCAGGGGCCCCCCTGGGGGGGTACTTC. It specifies CASRPSAGAPLGGYF.